The present TCR beta chain was sequenced within a study of cytomegalovirus exposure and HLA in healthy donors (dated by TCRdb to 2016 to 2017). Notes on the research overall: An earlier analysis of approximately 600 of the donors reported about 250 Gb of sequence data and 117 million unique TCR beta sequences from around 200 million T cells. An early release covering just under 650 HLA-typed donors comprised about 310 gigabases of sequencing data and around 86 million unique TCR sequences. Among the roughly 410 genotyped donors, 75% to 90% belonged to the genetic ancestry cluster associated with self-reported Caucasian donors. The study was designed to test whether signatures of past pathogen exposure could be identified by cataloging public T cell receptors. The T cell repertoires of some 670 subjects were profiled by immunosequencing and related to cytomegalovirus serostatus. A separate validation cohort of approximately 120 different subjects was used in addition to the roughly 640-subject first cohort. To predict cytomegalovirus infection status, the study brought together high-throughput TCR immunosequencing, statistical association of individual TCRs with disease status, and machine learning. In a later analysis, previously published TCR beta repertoires from 666 donors were re-analyzed and high-resolution HLA genotyping was added so that TCR occurrence patterns could be studied. In the later analysis, no new phenotypic data were used to find candidate immune exposures; instead, reliance was placed on TCR beta sequences and their occurrence across donors. An earlier analysis of approximately 640 of the donors applied high-throughput TCR beta sequencing to assess whether each TCR beta V gene segment acted as functional or pseudogenic. Donor age, sex, ethnicity and CMV serostatus were compiled alongside the repertoire data. In a later genetic analysis, genome-wide SNP genotypes for about 55% of the 666 donors were used, and that subset was treated as a discovery cohort. Every discovery cohort repertoire had been produced on one sequencing platform. Class I and class II HLA loci were covered by the typing at four-digit resolution. The number of donors typed differed by locus, with roughly 629-640 for A, B, C, DRB1 and DQB1, over 500 for DQA1, 600 to 610 for DPA1, and around 460 for DPB1. About 5 DR-DQ haplotypes were handled as single units for association and clustering, since linkage in the cohort was strong. Among 398 genotyped donors of the cohort, an average of around 240,000 unique TCR beta nucleotide sequences were sequenced per donor, roughly 20% of them non-productive. The full study reports these points: Immune exposure information for the cohort was limited to CMV serostatus. Cytomegalovirus status was reported to be diagnosed by the classifier with high specificity and sensitivity in both the original and validation cohorts. Most TCR sequences were observed very rarely across donors, whereas some public TCRs were present in many individuals. Specific HLA alleles were associated with 15,000 to 20,000 TCR beta sequences at a false discovery rate of 0.05 in a later analysis. The study gave a list of some 150 TCR beta chains associated with cytomegalovirus. Because counts were too low, approximately 18 rarely observed V segments, including chromosome 9 orphons, were excluded from the earlier analysis of 587 of the donors. According to a later analysis, most CMV-associated TCR beta chains appeared to be HLA-restricted, and the HLA associations seemed to be driven largely by CMV exposure. A group of highly shared sequence variants was considered likely to be a technical artifact of the sequencing pipeline. An association between a missense DCLRE1C variant and V-gene and J-gene trimming of TCR beta chains was found in a later genetic analysis and replicated in an independent cohort. Strong co-occurrence of HLA alleles, especially DR and DQ, made assigning TCR associations to individual alleles difficult. According to the authors, the approach could potentially be generalized to other disease states and immunological phenotypes. A later analysis reported that several top co-occurrence clusters appeared linked to parvovirus B19, influenza, CMV and Epstein-Barr virus. A further reported finding was that TCR beta sequences accurately predicted the HLA-A and HLA-B alleles for most subjects in the first cohort. Three of the identified cytomegalovirus-associated TCR beta chains were confirmed in vitro to be specific for cytomegalovirus antigens. In an earlier analysis of a few hundred of the donors, most TCR beta V segments were observed in productive rearrangements about 90% or about 30% of the time, broadly matching IMGT annotations. The cohort was sequenced for TCR beta chains only, and without alpha or paired-chain data the features that could be detected were limited. Some IMGT-functional V segments, including TRBV6-2 and TRBV6-3, could not be distinguished by the 87-base-pair reads and were therefore excluded. According to a later genetic analysis, donors in an Asian-associated ancestry cluster had fewer N-insertions in productive TCRs than the approximately 700-donor mean. Linkage disequilibrium might explain the correlated functional status among segregating V segments, but an unknown experimental factor could not be ruled out. According to a later analysis, TCR association rates differed among HLA loci, with DRB1 alleles showing the most associated TCRs and HLA-C alleles showing the fewest. Because HLA typing was missing for some donors at each locus, association tests included only the typed subset. Presence/absence analyses assumed roughly uniform sequencing depth across donors, an assumption that may not hold. In a later analysis, HLA-associated TCR beta chains showed more clonal expansion and lower generation probabilities than non-associated chains that were equally common.

The method behind the library was the immunoSEQ multiplex PCR assay. For the multiplex PCR, a mixture combining 60 forward primers for TCR Vbeta segments and 13 reverse primers for TCR Jbeta segments was used. The CDR3 region of rearranged TCR beta genes was amplified from genomic DNA with a multiplex PCR assay. The amplified TCR beta libraries were sequenced on the Illumina HiSeq System as 87-base-pair reads. In the source study's methods: A later analysis tallied around 87 million unique TCR beta chains across the 700 or so repertoires, and about 12 million of those chains were shared by two or more donors. Raw reads were error-corrected and collapsed into unique sequences by a nearest-neighbor algorithm in which closely related sequences were merged to remove PCR and sequencing errors. V, D and J gene segments were assigned by aligning CDR3 sequences to IMGT reference sequences. Each retained sequence needed at least a six-nucleotide match to both a V gene segment and a J gene segment. A rearrangement was called productive if the CDR3 had no stop codons and remained in frame with V and J, and every other rearrangement was called non-productive. CDR3 was defined by IMGT convention, running from the second conserved V-encoded cysteine to the conserved J-encoded phenylalanine. The earlier analysis of 587 of the donors excluded sequences that lacked an unambiguous match to a single V gene segment. In an earlier analysis of some 590 of the donors, a V segment was called functional when productive rearrangements were above 56.7%, and segregating when the standard deviation between donors exceeded 5%. A statistical classification framework was built for diagnosing cytomegalovirus status from the catalog of TCR beta chain sequences. A later analysis assigned V and J genes by comparing TCR nucleotide sequences with IMGT/GENE-DB human TR gene sequences. In a later analysis, CDR3 sequences and most-parsimonious VDJ recombination scenarios were assigned using the TCRdist pipeline. In a later analysis, every TCR beta chain was defined by the combination of its CDR3 amino acid sequence and its V-gene family, and reads without a unique V-gene family were dropped. As a way to deal with suspected cross-contamination and a sequencing artifact, a later analysis dropped roughly 600 nucleotide sequences that were highly shared and had low generation probability. A later analysis calculated a clonal expansion index for each public chain from normalized within-repertoire ranks of inferred template counts. In a later analysis, generation probabilities were computed using a VDJ recombination model fitted to out-of-frame rearrangements, and the results were checked against IGoR. In a later analysis, hypergeometric tests were used to score TCR-TCR, TCR-HLA and TCR-CMV co-occurrence, with a repertoire-size bias correction applied to TCR pairs. To estimate false discovery rates, a later analysis permuted the HLA or CMV assignments 20 times. In a later analysis, co-occurring TCRs were grouped using DBSCAN, with TCRdist sequence similarity added in when clustering inside HLA-allele-positive subsets. Co-occurrence clustering excluded repertoires with fewer than 30,000 or more than 120,000 public chains, plus five with anomalous nucleotide sharing. Imported from immuneACCESS, the table was reduced by TCRdb to in-frame sequences with V and J called. These copies leave out some clones; in studies compared against another copy, an unresolved V gene accounts for under half, and the cause of the remainder is not known. The DNA gave D and trimming, while V, J and clone size come from that table. Present in this sample are 150,000 to 200,000 clones, around 70% of which were seen just once. The ten largest clones capture approximately 4.4% of the sample.

As for this clone: Its antigen remains undetermined. Per-nucleotide qualities are absent, and no much larger clonotype sits a single base away.

The cohort consisted of some 730 healthy bone marrow donors. At the time of sampling, all cohort members were nominally healthy, though unrecorded immune exposures were likely present. The donor tested CMV seropositive, placing the donor among the 289 seropositive members of the cohort. Each donor provided a peripheral blood sample, and peripheral blood mononuclear cells were used for TCR beta sequencing. Genomic DNA extraction from the blood cell samples was performed with the Qiagen DNeasy Blood Extraction Kit. V loses 0 bases of germline sequence and J loses 1 base, and the interval between the two ends is 10 bases. The CDR3 covers 16 residues, taking in both the cysteine and the phenylalanine. Only CDR3 DNA is held: 48 bases, read in frame from base 1. From a lookup of the germline V gene, CDR1 and CDR2 are SGHAT and FQNNGV.

This clonotype was sampled from a man younger than 30 in good health and CMV-seropositive. This chain joins TRBV11-2 to TRBJ2-1; possibly the D gene is TRBD1, per 6 matching bases. The sequenced material came from PBMCs. For the CDR3, the sequence is CASSLEGGRSYNEQFF. The nucleotide sequence reads TGTGCCAGCAGCTTAGAAGGGGGTAGGTCCTACAATGAGCAGTTCTTC.